These 25 T cell receptor beta chains originate from one sample sequenced in a study of blood T cell repertoires in COVID-19 (dated by TCRdb to the early 2020s). Libraries were made using the immunoSEQ multiplex PCR assay. TCRdb took over this immuneACCESS table, retaining in-frame rearrangements with V and J assigned. Such tables are incomplete; in checked studies, under half of the missing clones stem from an unresolved V gene, and the remainder is unexplained. This sample holds 65,000 to 90,000 clones; 80% to 90% were observed only once. 8% to 10% of the sample comes from the top ten. Sequences were obtained from peripheral blood. All receptors derive from a man aged 45-65 years with acute or convalescent COVID-19.

The chain carries TRBV12-5 and TRBJ1-5; D is unresolved. This CDR3 comprises 21 residues. CDR1 LGHNT and CDR2 FRNRAP come from the germline V gene. V was cut by 5 bases and J by 3 bases, with 32 bases left in between. The CDR3 reads CASGAHSLVGGPNRDNQPQHF. CDR3 in DNA: TGTGCTAGTGGTGCTCACAGCCTTGTCGGAGGCCCCAATAGGGACAATCAGCCCCAGCATTTT.

The rearrangement uses TRBV5-1 and TRBJ1-4, with a possible D match to TRBD1 (5 bases). Trimming pared 0 bases from V and 7 bases from J, leaving 10 bases between. CDR1 SGHRS and CDR2 YFSETQ come from the germline V gene. This CDR3 spans 14 amino acids. The CDR3 reads CASSLGQGREKLFF. In DNA, the CDR3 is TGCGCCAGCAGCTTGGGGCAGGGCCGTGAAAAACTGTTTTTT.

The CDR3 DNA reads as TGCGCCAGCAGCTTGCTGGGACTAGCGGGGGGCCAAGAGACCCAGTACTTC. Translating gives CASSLLGLAGGQETQYF. The chain joins TRBV5-1 to TRBJ2-5; 15 positions match TRBD2. This CDR3 is 17 amino acids long. Germline CDR1 reads SGHRS; CDR2 reads YFSETQ. V lost 1 base and J lost 1; bases outside the gene matches: 2.

The CDR3 DNA sequence: TGCGCCAGCAGCTTGGGGCAGGCGGAGGTCTATGGCTACACCTTC. Protein product: CASSLGQAEVYGYTF. The chain links TRBV5-1 to TRBJ1-2; no reliable D call. Trimming removed 0 bases from V and 4 bases from J, with 13 bases in between. Germline values: CDR1 SGHRS, CDR2 YFSETQ. The CDR3 runs 15 residues.

This rearrangement joins TRBV6-6 to TRBJ1-5, with a weak D call TRBD1 (5 bases). V gave up 5 bases and J gave up 10 bases, with 18 bases separating them. The CDR3 is 14 residues long. Germline CDR1 and CDR2: MNHNY and SVGAGI (reference sequence). The CDR3 DNA reads as TGTGCCAGCAGTGCCACAGGCCTTTATCGTCCCCAGCATTTT. Encoded protein: CASSATGLYRPQHF.

The chain combines TRBV14 with TRBJ1-6, with TRBD1 matching over 7 bases. Germline CDR1 reads SGHDN; CDR2 reads FVKESK. Trimming took 6 bases from V and 7 from J; bases not matched to a gene: 18. CDR3 length: 18 amino acids. CDR3 residues: CASRLRTVRGLRNSPLHF. In DNA, the CDR3 is TGTGCCAGCAGGCTTCGAACAGTTAGGGGGCTAAGAAATTCACCCCTCCACTTT.

The V gene is TRBV24-1, the J gene TRBJ2-7, with 9 nucleotides matching TRBD2. With V trimmed by 9 bases and J by 6 bases, 11 bases remained unmatched. CDR3 length: 14 residues. The germline V gene encodes CDR1 KGHDR and CDR2 SFDVKD. This CDR3 is CATLVGLAFCEQYV. The CDR3 DNA reads TGTGCCACCTTAGTTGGACTAGCGTTTTGCGAGCAGTACGTC.

This chain connects TRBV11-2 to TRBJ2-6, with D unresolved. V gave up 1 base and J gave up 0 bases, with 7 bases separating them. CDR1 is SGHAT, CDR2 FQNNGV, per germline. The CDR3 totals 16 residues. This CDR3 reads CASSLAPNSGANVLTF. The CDR3 bases are TGTGCCAGCAGCTTAGCCCCAAACTCTGGGGCCAACGTCCTGACTTTC. Full variable domain (outside the CDR3, taken from reference TRBV11-2 and TRBJ2-6): EAGVAQSPRYKIIEKRQSVAFWCNPISGHATLYWYQQILGQGPKLLIQFQNNGVVDDSQLPKDRFSAERLKGVDSTLKIQPAKLEDSAVYLCASSLAPNSGANVLTFGAGSRLTVL.

The chain has TRBV5-1 and TRBJ1-1; 8 positions agree with TRBD1. Germline CDR1 and CDR2: SGHRS and YFSETQ. CDR3 length: 14 amino acids. Trimming at V came to 2 bases and at J to 4 bases, leaving 4 bases not matched to a gene. This CDR3 reads CASSFGQGSTEAFF. The CDR3 coding sequence is TGCGCCAGCAGCTTTGGACAGGGCTCCACTGAAGCTTTCTTT.

The chain combines TRBV5-4 with TRBJ2-7; no definite D call. The CDR3 is made up of 13 amino acids. Germline assignment: CDR1 SGHNT and CDR2 YYREEE (reference sequence). V dropped 0 bases and J dropped 2 bases, with 6 bases sitting between them. The CDR3 DNA reads as TGTGCCAGCAGCTTGGTTCCCGCCTACGAGCAGTACTTC. Translating it yields CASSLVPAYEQYF.

The chain combines TRBV28 with TRBJ1-1; 7 nucleotides agree with TRBD1. The CDR3 consists of 13 residues. The V segment lost 6 bases and the J segment 10 bases; nucleotides outside the gene matches: 11. Germline lookup yields CDR1 MDHEN and CDR2 SYDVKM. In DNA form, the CDR3 reads TGTGCCAGCAGCCTATACAGGGGCCTGGGAGCTTTCTTT. Its protein product is CASSLYRGLGAFF.

This clone was found once. This chain joins TRBV5-4 and TRBJ2-1; the D gene is possibly TRBD2 (7 bases). This CDR3 has 17 residues. CDR1 SGHNT and CDR2 YYREEE come from the germline V gene (reference sequence). V shed 4 bases and J shed 3 bases, with 20 bases lying between them. CDR3 in amino acids: CASSSARGAGDYNEQFF. CDR3 DNA sequence: TGTGCCAGCAGCAGCGCCCGGGGGGCAGGGGACTACAATGAGCAGTTCTTC.

The genes are TRBV18 and TRBJ1-4, with 7 positions matching TRBD1. The CDR3 loop spans 14 amino acids. V shed 4 bases and J 5 bases; nucleotides not matched to a gene: 4. Germline V gene sequence: CDR1 KGHSH, CDR2 LQKENI. Here the CDR3 reads CASSLTGRNEKLFF. In DNA form, the CDR3 reads TGTGCCAGCTCACTGACAGGGAGAAATGAAAAACTGTTTTTT.

The J gene is TRBJ2-3, the V gene TRBV11-2; a weak D match, TRBD2 (7 bases). Trimming cost V 3 bases and J 2 bases, with 18 bases left between them. The CDR3 spans 17 residues. Germline CDR1 SGHAT, CDR2 FQNNGV. This CDR3 reads CASSFWRSGDNTDTQYF. The CDR3 nucleotides read TGTGCCAGCAGCTTCTGGAGGAGCGGGGACAACACAGATACGCAGTATTTT.

The V call is TRBV7-8, the J call TRBJ1-4; D remains ambiguous. Germline values: CDR1 SGHVS, CDR2 FQNEAQ. The CDR3 spans 16 residues. The V and J ends lost 5 bases and 6 bases respectively, with 19 bases between them. The CDR3 bases are TGTGCCAGCAGCCCACGTCCAGGTCCCAATGATGAAAAACTGTTTTTT. Protein product: CASSPRPGPNDEKLFF.

This clone was detected only once. The chain joins TRBV7-2 to TRBJ2-1; 11 bases line up with TRBD2. Germline CDR1 is SGHTA and CDR2 is FQGNSA. There are 15 residues in the CDR3. Trimming removed 6 bases from V and 5 bases from J; junction bases left unmatched: 6. In nucleotides, the CDR3 is TGTGCCAGCAGTACCGGGACTAGCGGAAACAATGAGCAGTTCTTC. Its protein product is CASSTGTSGNNEQFF.

The chain recombines TRBV4-2 with TRBJ1-1, with a tentative D call TRBD1 (5 bases). The CDR3 consists of 14 residues. V lost 5 bases and J lost 3, with 13 bases in between. Germline V gene data show CDR1 as LGHNA and CDR2 as YNFKEQ. The CDR3, as DNA: TGTGCCAGCAGCAGCTACGGAGGGGACACTGAAGCTTTCTTT. Its protein product is CASSSYGGDTEAFF.

This rearrangement joins TRBV6-8 to TRBJ1-4, with TRBD1 matching 8 bases. The length of the CDR3 is 18 residues. The germline gives CDR1 MNHGY, CDR2 SAAAGT. V lost 0 bases, J lost 3 bases, and 9 bases stayed unmatched. For the CDR3, the DNA is TGTGCCAGCAGTTACTCGATGGGACAGGAGTCGTCTAATGAAAAACTGTTTTTT. It is translated as CASSYSMGQESSNEKLFF.

This sequence joins TRBV29-1 and TRBJ1-2, with 7 bases lining up with TRBD1. V was clipped by 0 bases and J by 8 bases; unmatched bases: 9. The CDR3 consists of 14 residues. In germline, CDR1 is SQVTM, CDR2 ANQGSEA. The CDR3, as DNA: TGCAGCGTTGAAGATCAGAGGGGGCTAAGGGGCTACACCTTC. This gives the protein CSVEDQRGLRGYTF.

The chain links TRBV30 to TRBJ2-7; D is possibly TRBD2 (7 bases). Trimming pared 4 bases from V and 2 bases from J, leaving 18 bases between. Germline V lookup: CDR1 GTSNPN, CDR2 SVGIG (reference sequence). CDR3 length: 15 residues. The DNA of the CDR3 is TGTGCCTGGATTCGGAGGGGGGGCGGGGCCTACGAGCAGTACTTC. Amino acid sequence: CAWIRRGGGAYEQYF.

The rearrangement joins TRBV5-5 to TRBJ1-2; 8 nucleotides match TRBD1. The V segment lost 0 bases and the J segment 3 bases; nucleotides outside the gene matches: 4. The CDR3 is 15 residues long. Germline assignment: CDR1 SGHKS and CDR2 YYEKEE (reference sequence). The CDR3 nucleotides read TGTGCCAGCAGCTTGGACGGGACAGGCGACTATGGCTACACCTTC. Translating gives CASSLDGTGDYGYTF. Together with reference TRBV5-5 and TRBJ1-2, the CDR3 gives the full variable domain: DAGVTQSPTHLIKTRGQQVTLRCSPISGHKSVSWYQQVLGQGPQFIFQYYEKEERGRGNFPDRFSARQFPNYSSELNVNALLLGDSALYLCASSLDGTGDYGYTFGSGTRLTVV.

The sample holds a few counts of this clone. The rearrangement joins TRBV27 to TRBJ2-7, with D possibly TRBD1 on 6 matching bases. Deletions cut 6 bases from V and 11 bases from J, with 26 bases between. Per the germline V gene, CDR1 is MNHEY and CDR2 is SMNVEV (reference sequence). The CDR3 has 15 residues. This CDR3 is CASSAFGTYLREKYF. In nucleotides, the CDR3 is TGTGCCAGCAGCGCCTTCGGGACATACTTAAGGGAAAAGTACTTC.

This chain joins TRBV7-9 and TRBJ1-1; the D gene is possibly TRBD1 (6 bases). Germline lookup yields CDR1 SEHNR and CDR2 FQNEAQ (reference sequence). Trimming cost V 4 bases and J 1 base, with 19 bases left between them. CDR3 length: 17 residues. CDR3 in amino acids: CASSSPGGQNRNTEAFF. DNA for the CDR3: TGTGCCAGCAGCTCCCCGGGGGGGCAGAATCGGAACACTGAAGCTTTCTTT.

The chain uses TRBV6-5 and TRBJ1-1; 7 bases fit TRBD1. The germline V gene has CDR1 MNHEY and CDR2 SVGAGI. V lost 2 bases and J lost 5; bases outside the gene matches: 8. This CDR3 spans 15 amino acids. This CDR3 reads CASSYGTQGRTEAFF. The CDR3 DNA reads TGTGCCAGCAGTTACGGAACACAGGGGAGAACTGAAGCTTTCTTT.

This clone was seen once. The J gene is TRBJ1-1, the V gene TRBV10-2, with D possibly matching TRBD1 (6 bases). CDR3 size: 14 residues. V lost 8 bases, J lost 3 bases, and 16 bases lay in between. The germline V gene has CDR1 WSHSY and CDR2 SAAADI. CDR3 in DNA: TGCGCCAGCCACCGTGTCAGGGGAGACACTGAAGCTTTCTTT. It is translated as CASHRVRGDTEAFF.